Below, 9 T cell receptor beta chains from the same sample are listed, as sequenced in a study of blood T cell repertoires in COVID-19. Libraries were prepared by immunoSEQ multiplex PCR; TCRdb keeps only in-frame clonotypes and omits some of them. Here the sample spans roughly 240,000 clones, 75% to 85% being singletons. The specimen was PBMCs or T cells enriched from blood (not recorded which). The receptors originated from a woman aged 45-65 years with acute COVID-19.

The rearrangement joins TRBV19 to TRBJ2-3, with 9 positions matching TRBD2. Germline V CDR1 and CDR2: LNHDA, SQIVND (reference sequence). The CDR3 spans 15 residues. V was pared by 1 base and J by 5 bases, with 4 bases of the junction left unmatched. The CDR3 loop is CASSIGTSVGDTQYF. DNA of the CDR3: TGTGCCAGTAGTATAGGGACTAGCGTTGGAGATACGCAGTATTTT.

The chain combines TRBV27 with TRBJ2-5; a possible D gene is TRBD2 (5 bases). Trimming shortened V by 0 bases and J by 4 bases, and 6 bases separated the two germline ends. Germline V lookup: CDR1 MNHEY, CDR2 SMNVEV (reference sequence). This CDR3 comprises 13 residues. The CDR3 loop is CASSLSGGETQYF. In DNA, the CDR3 is TGTGCCAGCAGTTTATCAGGAGGAGAGACCCAGTACTTC.

This chain uses TRBV18 with TRBJ1-2, with 8 positions matching TRBD1. Germline trimming cut 3 bases from V and 4 bases from J; bases unmatched to any gene: 13. Germline lookup yields CDR1 KGHSH and CDR2 LQKENI. The CDR3 is 17 residues long. The CDR3 here is CASSPDPRTGRLYGYTF. The CDR3 nucleotides read TGTGCCAGCTCACCCGACCCTAGGACAGGGAGACTCTATGGCTACACCTTC. The entire variable domain, with the rest obtained from reference TRBV18 and TRBJ1-2, is as follows: NAGVMQNPRHLVRRRGQEARLRCSPMKGHSHVYWYRQLPEEGLKFMVYLQKENIIDESGMPKERFSAEFPKEGPSILRIQQVVRGDSAAYFCASSPDPRTGRLYGYTFGSGTRLTVV.

V usage is TRBV11-2 and J usage is TRBJ2-2, with TRBD1 as a possible D gene (6 bases). Germline V CDR1 and CDR2: SGHAT, FQNNGV. This CDR3 is built from 14 residues. V lost 5 bases, J lost 6 bases, and 13 bases lay in between. This chain's CDR3 is CASSGTTGPGELFF. CDR3 coding DNA: TGTGCCAGCAGCGGGACCACAGGGCCCGGGGAGCTGTTTTTT.

The gene calls are TRBV6-2 or TRBV6-3 and TRBJ1-2; TRBD1 matches at 7 bases. This CDR3 is 15 amino acids long. The V and J ends lost 5 bases and 3 bases, in that order; junction bases with no gene match: 9. Germline V gives CDR1 MNHEY, CDR2 SVGEGT. The CDR3 region is CASSNRQGTYYGYTF. CDR3 nucleotide sequence: TGTGCCAGCAGTAACCGACAGGGAACCTACTATGGCTACACCTTC.

The chain carries TRBV10-3 and TRBJ2-5; TRBD2 matches 11 bases. Germline CDR1 and CDR2: ENHRY and SYGVKD. This CDR3 comprises 17 residues. V trimming: 0 bases; J trimming: 5 bases; junction bases outside the gene matches: 8. CDR3: CAISESKVAGGQETQYF. CDR3 in DNA: TGTGCCATCAGTGAGTCGAAGGTAGCGGGGGGGCAGGAGACCCAGTACTTC.

This chain links TRBV7-2 with TRBJ2-5, with D possibly matching TRBD2 (7 bases). Germline assignment: CDR1 SGHTA and CDR2 FQGNSA. This CDR3 is 14 amino acids long. Trimming shortened V by 4 bases and J by 3 bases, and 12 bases separated the two germline ends. The CDR3 loop is CASSSTGREETQYF. DNA of the CDR3: TGTGCCAGCAGCTCTACAGGGAGGGAAGAGACCCAGTACTTC.

The V and J genes are TRBV3-1 (or the pseudogene TRBV3-2) and TRBJ2-7; 12 nucleotides agree with TRBD2. Germline V lookup: CDR1 LGHDT, CDR2 YNNKEL (reference sequence). This CDR3 comprises 16 residues. V shed 4 bases, J shed 2 bases, and the junction held 6 bases outside the gene matches. CDR3 amino acids: CASSPILAGGPYEQYF. The DNA of the CDR3 is TGTGCCAGCAGCCCCATCCTAGCGGGGGGGCCCTACGAGCAGTACTTC.

This clone has only a few counts. The chain uses TRBV6-5 and TRBJ1-5, with TRBD1 as a possible D gene (6 bases). V lost 3 bases and J lost 7, with 13 bases in between. This CDR3 has 14 amino acids. Germline lookup yields CDR1 MNHEY and CDR2 SVGAGI. DNA for the CDR3: TGTGCCAGCAGTTATGCCAGGGGAGCGCAGCCCCAGCATTTT. Amino acid sequence: CASSYARGAQPQHF.